The rows below give T cell receptor beta chains drawn from one sample of a study of pediatric ulcerative colitis. TCRdb keeps only in-frame clones here, not all; method: immunoSEQ multiplex PCR. The sample includes 60,000 to 75,000 clones, around 80% of them seen just once. Sequenced: blood. These TCRs come from a boy aged 5 to 17 with moderate ulcerative colitis. Both conserved end residues are part of each CDR3. The order of the fields is V gene, clone size, D gene, J gene, CDR3 DNA, CDR3 protein. D genes are given only for firm matches. The size entry is marked missing in some rows and otherwise reads once, few, many or a size class.

v_call: TRBV30; clone_size: NA; d_call: NA; j_call: TRBJ2-7; cdr3_nt: TGTGCCTGGAGTGTGGGGCAGGGGATCGAGCAGTACTTC; cdr3_aa: CAWSVGQGIEQYF
v_call: TRBV5-1; clone_size: once; d_call: NA; j_call: TRBJ2-7; cdr3_nt: TGCGCCAGCAGCTTGGTGGTTAGCGCCGAGCAGTACTTC; cdr3_aa: CASSLVVSAEQYF
v_call: TRBV30; clone_size: NA; d_call: NA; j_call: TRBJ1-5; cdr3_nt: TGTGCCTGGAGTGGTCGAGGACAGCCCCAGCATTTT; cdr3_aa: CAWSGRGQPQHF
v_call: TRBV6-4; clone_size: NA; d_call: NA; j_call: TRBJ2-2; cdr3_nt: TGTGCCAAACTCGGGGAGGTAGGCCCCGGGGAGCTGTTTTTT; cdr3_aa: CAKLGEVGPGELFF
v_call: TRBV12-5; clone_size: NA; d_call: NA; j_call: TRBJ1-2; cdr3_nt: TGTGCTAGTGGTTTGGTCCCCTCCGACAGGCTCTATGGCTACACCTTC; cdr3_aa: CASGLVPSDRLYGYTF
v_call: TRBV7-8; clone_size: NA; d_call: NA; j_call: TRBJ2-3; cdr3_nt: TGTGCCAGCAGCTTTGGGGATACGCAGTATTTT; cdr3_aa: CASSFGDTQYF
v_call: TRBV5-1; clone_size: NA; d_call: TRBD2; j_call: TRBJ2-5; cdr3_nt: TGCGCCAGCAGCTTCCCAACCCCTGGAGAAGAGCGGGAGAACCAAGAGACCCAGTACTTC; cdr3_aa: CASSFPTPGEERENQETQYF
v_call: TRBV5-4; clone_size: few; d_call: TRBD1; j_call: TRBJ1-4; cdr3_nt: TGTGCCAGCAGCCCATGGGGGGCGGTGGCAGGGGGAAATGAAAAACTGTTTTTT; cdr3_aa: CASSPWGAVAGGNEKLFF
v_call: TRBV28; clone_size: NA; d_call: NA; j_call: TRBJ2-2; cdr3_nt: TGTGCCAGCAGTTACCCTCGTCTGGGCGGTAACACCGGGGAGCTGTTTTTT; cdr3_aa: CASSYPRLGGNTGELFF
v_call: TRBV9; clone_size: NA; d_call: NA; j_call: TRBJ1-1; cdr3_nt: TGTGCCAGCAGCGTAGATCGGAGCACTGAAGCTTTCTTT; cdr3_aa: CASSVDRSTEAFF
v_call: TRBV18; clone_size: NA; d_call: NA; j_call: TRBJ1-4; cdr3_nt: TGTGCCAGCTCAACATATATCGCCACTAATGAAAAACTGTTTTTT; cdr3_aa: CASSTYIATNEKLFF
v_call: TRBV4-2; clone_size: NA; d_call: NA; j_call: TRBJ2-1; cdr3_nt: TGTGCCAGCAGCCACGCGGGACCGACCTACAATGAGCAGTTCTTC; cdr3_aa: CASSHAGPTYNEQFF
v_call: TRBV27; clone_size: NA; d_call: NA; j_call: TRBJ1-1; cdr3_nt: TGTGCCAGCAGAGGCGGGGGGGGGACTGAAGCTTTCTTT; cdr3_aa: CASRGGGGTEAFF
v_call: TRBV7-6; clone_size: NA; d_call: NA; j_call: TRBJ2-5; cdr3_nt: TGTGCCAGCAGCGCACGGACAGCCCGAGAGACCCAGTACTTC; cdr3_aa: CASSARTARETQYF
v_call: TRBV19; clone_size: NA; d_call: NA; j_call: TRBJ1-2; cdr3_nt: TGTGCCAGTAGTATCCGCGGAAGGGGCTATTATGGCTACACCTTC; cdr3_aa: CASSIRGRGYYGYTF
v_call: TRBV9; clone_size: NA; d_call: NA; j_call: TRBJ2-7; cdr3_nt: TGTGCCAGCAGCGTAGGAGGGCCGGCCTACGAGCAGTACTTC; cdr3_aa: CASSVGGPAYEQYF
v_call: TRBV19; clone_size: NA; d_call: TRBD1; j_call: TRBJ2-7; cdr3_nt: TGTGCCAGTAGCAGGAGGAGGACAGGGAACTACGAGCAGTACTTC; cdr3_aa: CASSRRRTGNYEQYF
v_call: TRBV12-5; clone_size: NA; d_call: NA; j_call: TRBJ2-7; cdr3_nt: TGTGCTAGTGGTTTGGTACCCCCCTACGAGCAGTACTTC; cdr3_aa: CASGLVPPYEQYF
v_call: TRBV19; clone_size: once; d_call: NA; j_call: TRBJ1-1; cdr3_nt: TGTGCCAGTATTAATCAGGGGATAACTGAAGCTTTCTTT; cdr3_aa: CASINQGITEAFF
v_call: TRBV7-8; clone_size: few; d_call: TRBD2; j_call: TRBJ2-3; cdr3_nt: TGTGCCAGCAGCTTAATCGGGACTACCACAGATACGCAGTATTTT; cdr3_aa: CASSLIGTTTDTQYF
v_call: TRBV2; clone_size: NA; d_call: NA; j_call: TRBJ2-2; cdr3_nt: TGTGCCAGCAGTGAAGCTTACGGGTTCTCTGACACCGGGGAGCTGTTTTTT; cdr3_aa: CASSEAYGFSDTGELFF
v_call: TRBV5-4; clone_size: once; d_call: TRBD1; j_call: TRBJ2-7; cdr3_nt: TGTGCCAGCAGTATGGGCACAGGGGATAACGAGCAGTACTTC; cdr3_aa: CASSMGTGDNEQYF
v_call: TRBV30; clone_size: NA; d_call: NA; j_call: TRBJ2-7; cdr3_nt: TGTGCCTGGAGAGCTGACACCCCGCCCCTATACGAGCAGTACTTC; cdr3_aa: CAWRADTPPLYEQYF
v_call: TRBV23-1; clone_size: NA; d_call: NA; j_call: TRBJ1-1; cdr3_nt: TGCGCCAGCAGTCAATCTGGGCAGGTCCCCCAAAACACTGAAGCTTTCTTT; cdr3_aa: CASSQSGQVPQNTEAFF
v_call: TRBV7-9; clone_size: once; d_call: NA; j_call: TRBJ2-1; cdr3_nt: TGTGCCAGCAGCTTCTACACGGTTCGAGGGTATGAGCAGTTCTTC; cdr3_aa: CASSFYTVRGYEQFF
v_call: TRBV18; clone_size: NA; d_call: NA; j_call: TRBJ1-3; cdr3_nt: TGTGCCAGCTCAGGCCTGGGGAGCTCTGGAAACACCATATATTTT; cdr3_aa: CASSGLGSSGNTIYF
v_call: TRBV27; clone_size: NA; d_call: NA; j_call: TRBJ1-2; cdr3_nt: TGTGCCAGCAGATCCTCGGGTCCCTATGGCTACACCTTC; cdr3_aa: CASRSSGPYGYTF
v_call: TRBV7-3; clone_size: NA; d_call: NA; j_call: TRBJ1-1; cdr3_nt: TGTGCCAGCAGCTTAGGACAACTAAACACTGAAGCTTTCTTT; cdr3_aa: CASSLGQLNTEAFF
v_call: TRBV27; clone_size: NA; d_call: TRBD1; j_call: TRBJ2-3; cdr3_nt: TGTGCCAGCAGTGAAGACAGGGTTTTCACAGATACGCAGTATTTT; cdr3_aa: CASSEDRVFTDTQYF
v_call: TRBV5-4; clone_size: NA; d_call: NA; j_call: TRBJ2-3; cdr3_nt: TGTGCCAGCAGCGCGGGGTCGGGGGCAGATACGCAGTATTTT; cdr3_aa: CASSAGSGADTQYF
v_call: TRBV30; clone_size: NA; d_call: TRBD1; j_call: TRBJ1-4; cdr3_nt: TGTGCCTGGGATGGGACAGGGGGTGGAGAAAAACTGTTTTTT; cdr3_aa: CAWDGTGGGEKLFF